This T cell receptor beta chain emerged from a study of T-cell memory formation after mild COVID-19 (dated by TCRdb to the early 2020s). For context, the study as a whole: TCR sequence clusters from the two donors were largely donor specific. In a couple of donors, T-cell clones that expanded and contracted after mild COVID-19 were followed by sequencing TCRalpha and TCRbeta repertoires longitudinally. Two young, previously healthy adult volunteers made up the cohort, one male and one female. Study-level results and caveats: Contracting CD4+ clones were located mainly in the CM and EM memory subsets, whereas CD8+ clones were found to be enriched in EMRA. Some responding clones were detected in pre-infection memory, suggesting pre-existing cross-reactive memory T cells joined the SARS-CoV-2 response. SARS-CoV-2 specificity was not confirmed for the second-wave clones peaking on day 37. The study covered only a couple of mild cases, and larger cohorts including severe cases with pre-infection samples were considered necessary. Balanced CD4/CD8 phenotypes were observed for clones contracting from day 15 to 85, whereas a bias towards CD4+ was observed for a second wave of clones expanding from day 15 to 37.

The data were produced on an Illumina NovaSeq 6000. Using 5'RACE with constant-segment primers, TCRalpha and TCRbeta cDNA libraries were constructed, with sample barcodes and unique molecular identifiers added in the process. RNA was extracted from every sample with Trizol reagent. The libraries were amplified in two PCR steps, and the second step added a second sample barcode and Illumina TruSeq adapters. Sequencing of the libraries was done on an Illumina NovaSeq, producing 2 x 150 bp paired-end reads. The published analysis was carried out like this. With migec v1.2.7, reads were demultiplexed and then collapsed into UMI-guided consensus sequences. Using mixcr v2.1.11, UMI consensuses were aligned to TRA and TRB V and J templates and then assembled into clonotypes. Expanded or contracted clonotypes were those called significant by both edgeR and NoisET, with noise models trained on biological replicates. edgeR calls used a false discovery rate-adjusted p below 0.01 and a log2 fold-change threshold of 1. PCA with hierarchical clustering of max-normalized trajectories of the 1000 most abundant clonotypes was used as exploratory dynamics analysis. Separately sequenced CD4+ and CD8+ repertoires were used to assign the CD4 or CD8 phenotype of responding clones. TCRdb reprocessed the public reads (quality trimming at Q25 with fastp, clone calling with MiXCR) and kept in-frame beta chains. One record per CDR3 amino acid sequence lists the most common genes and DNA. The V and J calls come from TCRdb's annotation, not from the publication. The sample data list 75,000 to 95,000 distinct CDR3 sequences, and about 13% of these were observed just once. Of the sample, roughly a quarter is held by the ten largest clones.

PBMCs were isolated by Ficoll-Paque density gradient centrifugation. Details on this clonotype: The clone's antigen remains unknown. No base quality information exists; no much larger clone differs at one position.

This TCR was recovered from an adult woman who had mild COVID-19 (a few samples of this study predate the infection). The sample titles of this study are shuffled in the database, so cell type and time point are left out; the donor was told from shared clones. Sequencing used PBMCs or a T cell subset sorted from them (not recorded which).

In nucleotide form, the sequence is TGTGCCAGTAGTACTCGACACGCAAACACTGAAGCTTTCTTT. The resulting protein is CASSTRHANTEAFF. Recombination joined TRBV19 with TRBJ1-1, with the D gene call left open. CDR1 and CDR2 were assigned from the germline V gene (reference sequence) as LNHDA and SQIVND. Including the terminal cysteine and phenylalanine, the CDR3 comprises 14 residues. Left in the record is the CDR3 DNA by itself, 42 bases read in frame from the first base. V gives up 4 bases and J gives up 2 bases, and the segment between their germline ends measures 11 bases.